The TCR beta chain under discussion was sequenced for a study of human T cells and chemical hapten exposure. About the study: Sensitization applied 2% DPC to approximately 2 cm by approximately 2 cm of upper inner arm skin. Findings and limits, study-wide: Relative to controls, expanded TCRs formed significantly more large CDR3 similarity clusters.

This clonotype was found a few times. The antigen is not known. There are 14 residues in the CDR3. Germline V CDR1 and CDR2: MNHEY, SMNVEV (reference sequence). V lost 5 bases to trimming and J lost 0 bases, with 9 bases between them. TCRdb analysed the RACE reads with MiXCR anew, one entry per CDR3 protein. The sample yields around 380,000 distinct CDR3 sequences, 5.5% seen once. Time point reported: pre-sensitization, week 0. The treatment denotes: therapeutic diphenylcyclopropenone sensitization with weekly scalp DPC. Blood collection took place prior to placing each patch test. The chain joins TRBV27 to TRBJ2-3; D gene unclear. This receptor was obtained from a woman between 18 and 30 years old with alopecia areata. Some clones in this sample may be carry-over from other donors' samples. The source material was whole blood, sampled in connection with sensitization to the hapten diphenylcyclopropenone (DPC). CDR3 sequence (DNA): TGTGCCAGCAGTCCTCGAGAGAGCACAGATACGCAGTATTTT. This encodes CASSPRESTDTQYF.